Below are 2 T cell receptor beta chains sequenced from a single sample in a study of T cells after yellow fever vaccination. TCRdb reanalysed the 5' RACE reads using MiXCR and keeps one entry per CDR3 protein. Seen here are some 670,000 distinct CDR3 sequences, roughly 12% observed once, and the top ten hold under 15%. The sequencing here drew on PBMCs, taken on the day of the yellow fever booster vaccination. The source is a man aged 25-45 years who received the YFV17D yellow fever vaccine.

The chain links TRBV9 to TRBJ2-7; the D call may be TRBD1 or TRBD2 (5 bases each). The CDR3 runs to 15 residues. Trimming removed 0 bases from V and 3 bases from J, with 13 bases in between. Germline-derived CDR1 and CDR2 are SGDLS and YYNGEE. CDR3 sequence (DNA): TGTGCCAGCAGCGTAGCCCCGGGGCCAAACTACGAGCAGTACTTC. The encoded protein is CASSVAPGPNYEQYF.

The chain combines TRBV24-1 with TRBJ1-1; 11 nucleotides align to TRBD1. The CDR3 sequence is 17 residues long. CDR1 and CDR2 from the germline V gene are KGHDR and SFDVKD. V was pared by 3 bases and J by 6 bases, with 11 bases of the junction left unmatched. Here the CDR3 reads CATSDPGTGGPRSEAFF. Written as DNA, the CDR3 is TGTGCCACCAGTGATCCCGGGACAGGGGGGCCTCGCTCTGAAGCTTTCTTT.